This is a list of T cell receptor beta chains from one sample in a study of blood T cell repertoires in COVID-19. Repertoires were generated with immunoSEQ multiplex PCR, while TCRdb's copy carries only in-frame clones and drops some. The sample has about 170,000 clones; roughly 84% are singletons. The sample comprised peripheral blood. These receptors were taken from a man older than 75 with COVID-19, enrolled during active disease. The CDR3 runs from the conserved cysteine through the conserved F or W.

V gene	J gene	CDR3 protein
TRBV7-6	TRBJ1-1	CASSLVGGNTEAFF
TRBV20-1	TRBJ1-3	CSASNSGTSGNTIYF
TRBV5-8	TRBJ2-6	CASGRLAGSGANVLTF
TRBV11-2	TRBJ2-2	CASSSQPSGGAGGELFF
TRBV5-6	TRBJ1-1	CASSHPREGGNTEAFF
TRBV4-2	TRBJ2-7	CAGSQDRRSSGLQYF
TRBV2	TRBJ1-4	CASNDRGMEKLFF
TRBV5-1	TRBJ1-5	CASSLGQGSNQPQHF
TRBV6-1	TRBJ2-3	CASREGSLLPTDTQYF
TRBV25-1	TRBJ1-1	CASSVTGITAFF
TRBV2	TRBJ1-6	CASKGTGFSPLHF
TRBV4-3	TRBJ1-2	CASSQERDTGYTF
TRBV28	TRBJ1-2	CASKQGGLANYGYTF
TRBV5-1	TRBJ1-5	CASSQGVDQPQHF
TRBV9	TRBJ2-5	CASSRDREETQYF
TRBV4-3	TRBJ1-5	CASSQDFDQPQHF
TRBV18	TRBJ1-5	CASSPGRYNQPQHF
TRBV6-4	TRBJ2-1	CASSEGAGKANEQFF
TRBV5-1	TRBJ1-2	CASSADSTHLYGYTF
TRBV19	TRBJ2-3	CASGDRGSTDTQYF
TRBV9	TRBJ1-2	CASSVIQGISGYTF
TRBV27	TRBJ1-1	CASSPQTGVYTEAFF
TRBV4-3	TRBJ2-1	CASSQANSGSSSYNEQFF
TRBV6-5	TRBJ1-3	CASSSGQGGGNTIYF
TRBV6-2/TRBV6-3	TRBJ2-2	CASSRHNTGELFF
TRBV3-1/TRBV3-2	TRBJ1-2	CASSQGHGGDYGYTF
TRBV7-9	TRBJ2-5	CASSSGTSSLRETQYF
TRBV10-2	TRBJ1-2	CASSEIQSNYGYTF
TRBV24-1	TRBJ1-4	CATSDLGGNRGVVTNEKLFF
TRBV9	TRBJ1-2	CASTDGGSYGYTF
TRBV7-6	TRBJ2-6	CASSLAQGASGANVLTF
TRBV5-1	TRBJ2-5	CASSLGTLQETQYF
TRBV5-6	TRBJ1-5	CASSSTGSGQPQHF
TRBV7-2	TRBJ2-1	CASSLTATGNNEQFF
TRBV5-1	TRBJ2-6	CASSGNRDRGSGANVLTF